This TCR beta chain was captured in a study of cytomegalovirus exposure and HLA in healthy donors. Study overall: Clustering assigned approximately 79% of the approximately 400 genotyped donors to the Caucasian-associated ancestry cluster. Study-wide results and caveats: Published work reported that the classifier diagnosed cytomegalovirus status with high specificity and sensitivity. Immune exposure information available was restricted to CMV serostatus. Some TCR beta chains (around 160 of them) were listed as cytomegalovirus-associated.

The PCR made use of 60 Vbeta and 13 Jbeta primers. Method: immunoSEQ multiplex PCR; TCRdb's copy keeps in-frame clones and lacks some. The sample lists roughly 200,000 clones, 70% to 80% occurring once. Notes on this clone: Its antigen is not known.

The origin of this receptor is a woman aged 25 to 39 in good health and CMV-seropositive. The sequenced sample was PBMCs.

The CDR3, as DNA: TGCGCCAGCAGGAATTTAGCGGGGGGTGCCAAAAACATTCAGTACTTC. Residues: CASRNLAGGAKNIQYF. The chain joins TRBV10-2 to TRBJ2-4; TRBD2 matches at 10 bases. The CDR3 is 16 residues long. V shed 6 bases, J shed 1 base, and the junction held 6 bases outside the gene matches. Germline V gene data show CDR1 as WSHSY and CDR2 as SAAADI.